Reported below is one T cell receptor (beta chain). The CDR3 contains 13 residues. The V gene's germline CDR1 is SQVTM and CDR2 ANQGSEA. Here immunoSEQ multiplex PCR was the method, and the copy in TCRdb shows in-frame clones only, minus some. The sample has around 10,000 clones; approximately 83% are singletons. The entry originates in a study of STAT5B mutations in CD4+ large granular lymphocyte leukemia. The clonotype was recovered from a man between 60 and 75 years old with CD4+ T-cell large granular lymphocyte leukemia. The chain combines TRBV29-1 with TRBJ2-5; either TRBD1 or TRBD2 may supply D (5 bases each). The end of the DNA aligns better with TRBJ2-7, so the J call may be wrong. The specimen was PBMCs. CDR3 DNA sequence: TGCAGCGTTGCGAAGGGGACCGGCTACGAGCAGTACTTC. It translates to CSVAKGTGYEQYF.